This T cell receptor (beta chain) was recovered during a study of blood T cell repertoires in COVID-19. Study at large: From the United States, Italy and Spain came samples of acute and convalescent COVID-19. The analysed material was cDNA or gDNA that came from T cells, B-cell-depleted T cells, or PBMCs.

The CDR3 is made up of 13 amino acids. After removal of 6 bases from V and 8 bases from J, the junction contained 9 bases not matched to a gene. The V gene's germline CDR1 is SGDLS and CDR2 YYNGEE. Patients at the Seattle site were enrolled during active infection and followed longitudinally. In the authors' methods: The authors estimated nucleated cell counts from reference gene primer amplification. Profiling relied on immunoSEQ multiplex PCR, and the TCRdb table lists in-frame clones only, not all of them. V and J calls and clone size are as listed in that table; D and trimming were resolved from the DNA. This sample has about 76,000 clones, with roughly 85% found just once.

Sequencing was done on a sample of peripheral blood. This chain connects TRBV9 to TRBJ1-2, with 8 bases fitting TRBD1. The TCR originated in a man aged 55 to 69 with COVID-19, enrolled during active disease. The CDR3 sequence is CASTTGTGLGYTF. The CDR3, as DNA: TGTGCCAGCACCACCGGGACAGGCTTAGGCTACACCTTC.